This is a list of T cell receptor beta chains from one sample in a study of blood T cells in healthy people across ages. A single record per CDR3 protein comes from TCRdb applying MiXCR to the 5' RACE reads. The sample records about 1,400,000 distinct CDR3 sequences, approximately 59% being singletons. Material for sequencing was blood. All receptors come from a man between 18 and 35 years old in good health. The CDR3 runs from the conserved cysteine through the conserved F or W. D genes are given only for firm matches. Part of the rows lack a size; the others show once, few, many or a class for expanded clones.

V: TRBV7-2; size: -; D: -; J: TRBJ2-7; CDR3: CASSSYTEQYF; DNA: TGTGCCAGCAGCTCTTATACCGAGCAGTACTTC
V: TRBV2; size: -; D: TRBD2; J: TRBJ2-7; CDR3: CASRGYLTSDSYEQYF; DNA: TGTGCCAGCAGGGGATACCTGACTAGCGACTCCTACGAGCAGTACTTC
V: TRBV20-1; size: -; D: -; J: TRBJ2-5; CDR3: CSAEDVGGQETQYF; DNA: TGCAGTGCGGAAGATGTTGGGGGGCAAGAGACCCAGTACTTC
V: TRBV28; size: -; D: TRBD1; J: TRBJ2-1; CDR3: CASSPETLARGPHEQFF; DNA: TGTGCCAGCAGTCCTGAAACCCTCGCCAGGGGGCCTCATGAGCAGTTCTTC
V: TRBV7-9; size: -; D: TRBD2; J: TRBJ2-3; CDR3: CASTEPGLAGVTDTQYF; DNA: TGTGCCAGCACCGAACCGGGACTAGCGGGGGTCACAGATACGCAGTATTTT
V: TRBV29-1; size: -; D: -; J: TRBJ2-7; CDR3: CSVRTGTGAYEQYF; DNA: TGCAGCGTTCGTACCGGGACCGGAGCCTACGAGCAGTACTTC
V: TRBV4-1; size: few; D: -; J: TRBJ2-5; CDR3: CASSQGLEGKETQYF; DNA: TGCGCCAGCAGCCAAGGCTTGGAGGGCAAGGAGACCCAGTACTTC
V: TRBV4-3; size: -; D: -; J: TRBJ2-3; CDR3: CASSAHRDTQYF; DNA: TGCGCCAGCAGCGCCCACCGGGATACGCAGTATTTT
V: TRBV7-6; size: -; D: TRBD1; J: TRBJ2-1; CDR3: CASSLFVQGASINEQFF; DNA: TGTGCCAGCAGCTTGTTTGTACAGGGGGCCAGTATCAATGAGCAGTTCTTC
V: TRBV7-2; size: few; D: -; J: TRBJ2-4; CDR3: CASSLVLGIQYF; DNA: TGTGCCAGCAGCCTAGTGTTGGGCATTCAGTACTTC
V: TRBV12-3/TRBV12-4; size: -; D: -; J: TRBJ2-1; CDR3: CACSLGGFYNEQFF; DNA: TGTGCCTGCAGTTTAGGAGGGTTTTACAATGAGCAGTTCTTC
V: TRBV18; size: -; D: -; J: TRBJ1-1; CDR3: CASSPEVNTEAFF; DNA: TGTGCCAGCTCCCCCGAGGTGAACACTGAAGCTTTCTTT
V: TRBV29-1; size: -; D: -; J: TRBJ1-2; CDR3: CSVEGLGGGYTF; DNA: TGCAGCGTTGAAGGCCTCGGGGGTGGCTACACCTTC
V: TRBV29-1; size: -; D: -; J: TRBJ1-1; CDR3: CSVGRENTEAFF; DNA: TGCAGCGTTGGCAGGGAGAACACTGAAGCTTTCTTT
V: TRBV27; size: -; D: -; J: TRBJ2-7; CDR3: CASSIRGGHPLPYEQYF; DNA: TGTGCCAGCAGCATAAGGGGGGGGCATCCCTTACCCTACGAGCAGTACTTC
V: TRBV10-3; size: -; D: TRBD1; J: TRBJ2-5; CDR3: CAISDRGQETQYF; DNA: TGTGCCATCAGTGACAGGGGGCAAGAGACCCAGTACTTC
V: TRBV4-1; size: -; D: TRBD2; J: TRBJ2-1; CDR3: CASSPSGLAGDGGNEQFF; DNA: TGCGCCAGCAGCCCCTCCGGACTAGCGGGAGACGGAGGCAATGAGCAGTTCTTC
V: TRBV16; size: -; D: -; J: TRBJ1-2; CDR3: CASSPIKLGVYGYTF; DNA: TGTGCCAGCAGCCCCATCAAACTGGGAGTCTATGGCTACACCTTC
V: TRBV11-2; size: -; D: TRBD2; J: TRBJ2-2; CDR3: CASSLEASGGRELFF; DNA: TGTGCCAGCAGCTTAGAGGCTAGCGGGGGCCGGGAGCTGTTTTTT
V: TRBV7-9; size: -; D: -; J: TRBJ1-1; CDR3: CATALVGTEAFF; DNA: TGTGCCACTGCCCTGGTAGGAACTGAAGCTTTCTTT
V: TRBV20-1; size: few; D: -; J: TRBJ2-7; CDR3: CSAEGLFLYEQYF; DNA: TGCAGTGCTGAGGGACTCTTCCTCTACGAGCAGTACTTC
V: TRBV14; size: -; D: -; J: TRBJ1-3; CDR3: CASSLRAVGNTIYF; DNA: TGTGCCAGCAGCCTCAGGGCGGTCGGAAACACCATATATTTT
V: TRBV20-1; size: -; D: -; J: TRBJ2-7; CDR3: CSARDPRDPYEQYF; DNA: TGCAGTGCTAGAGATCCCAGGGATCCCTACGAGCAGTACTTC
V: TRBV3-1; size: -; D: -; J: TRBJ1-2; CDR3: CASSQAVEYGYTF; DNA: TGTGCCAGCAGCCAAGCCGTGGAGTATGGCTACACCTTC
V: TRBV5-1; size: -; D: TRBD2; J: TRBJ2-7; CDR3: CASRSGLAGSYEQYF; DNA: TGCGCCAGCAGATCGGGACTAGCGGGCTCCTACGAGCAGTACTTC